This T cell receptor beta chain derives from a study of Graves' ophthalmopathy and Graves' hyperthyroidism. Broader study findings: Most thyroid clonotypes with frequency above 0.001 were detected in blood too. Ophthalmopathy and stable hyperthyroidism were discriminated by a 13-signature model, with roughly 90% sensitivity and about 76% specificity.

Amplification from RNA transcripts yielded the TCR beta CDR3 regions. HTBI primers were used in a first-round RT-PCR, which preceded a second-round multiplex PCR. TCRdb reprocessed the multiplex PCR reads via MiXCR and lists one record per CDR3 protein. The sample has some 520,000 distinct CDR3 sequences, around 15% seen once; the top ten hold 8% to 10%. The CDR3 is 15 residues long. Germline V lookup: CDR1 SGHRS, CDR2 YFSETQ. Trimming left V 0 bases short and J 1 base short, with 10 bases between. In this sample, this clonotype turned up many times. Its antigen is as yet unknown. The sequenced sample was blood. The chain joins TRBV5-1 to TRBJ1-1; no firm D call. This TCR came from a woman in her thirties with Graves' ophthalmopathy. The CDR3: CASSLAAMRNTEAFF. CDR3 sequence (DNA): TGCGCCAGCAGCTTGGCCGCCATGAGGAACACTGAAGCTTTCTTT.